Only a few counts were recorded for the clone carrying this T cell receptor beta chain. The target antigen is unknown. TCR beta CDR3 sequences were amplified from RNA transcripts. Carried out on the TCR CDR3, a first-round RT-PCR used the HTBI primer set. TCRdb reanalysed the multiplex PCR reads using MiXCR and keeps one entry per CDR3 protein. The sample includes hundreds of thousands of distinct CDR3 sequences, 16% of them seen just once. The data were obtained in a study of T cells in Graves' hyperthyroidism and ophthalmopathy. Notes on the study in general: In validation, the model predicted ophthalmopathy. These predictions came a median roughly 6 months before onset. Ophthalmopathy and stable hyperthyroidism were separated by a 13 V-J model.

Researchers defined stable Graves' hyperthyroidism as no ophthalmopathy progression within 18 months. Trimming cost V 3 bases and J 6 bases, with 17 bases left between them. The CDR3 has 16 amino acids. Germline lookup yields CDR1 SNHLY and CDR2 FYNNEI. The source is a woman aged 25 to 39 with Graves' hyperthyroidism. The sequencing sample was made of blood. The chain couples TRBV2 to TRBJ2-2; D perhaps matches TRBD2 (7 bases). The CDR3 DNA follows: TGTGCCAGCAGTGATATATTGGGGGGGCAATCCGGGGAGCTGTTTTTT. Encoded protein: CASSDILGGQSGELFF.